Listed here are 27 T cell receptor beta chains from one sample, sequenced in a study of neurological immune-mediated disorders. In TCRdb, the 5' RACE reads were re-called with MiXCR into one record per CDR3 protein. The sample consists of roughly 25,000 distinct CDR3 sequences, approximately 13% of them appearing once. The time point was: technical triplicate 1. Sequences were obtained from CD4+ T cells from blood. These receptors were obtained from a female donor with HTLV-1-associated myelopathy (HAM/TSP).

This clonotype was counted ten times or more. V gene TRBV20-1 combines with J gene TRBJ2-1; D unresolved. The V gene lost 1 base and the J gene lost 7 bases, with 11 bases spanning the gap. The CDR3 covers 13 residues. Germline values: CDR1 DFQATT, CDR2 SNEGSKA (reference sequence). CDR3 residues: CSARVGALNEQFF. The CDR3 DNA follows: TGCAGTGCTAGAGTGGGTGCGCTGAATGAGCAGTTCTTC.

This clonotype was counted ten times or more. The chain has TRBV7-2 and TRBJ1-6; 11 bases fit TRBD1. This CDR3 spans 18 amino acids. CDR1 is SGHTA and CDR2 is FQGNSA in the germline V gene. Unmatched junction bases numbered 4, after V lost 1 base and J lost 2 bases. The chain's CDR3 is CASSLVGTGGAYNSPLHF. CDR3 nucleotide sequence: TGTGCCAGCAGCTTAGTCGGGACAGGGGGAGCCTATAATTCACCCCTCCACTTT.

There are many counts of this clonotype. This sequence joins TRBV5-1 and TRBJ1-4; 7 bases are shared with TRBD1. With 4 bases clipped from V and 5 bases from J, the junction kept 11 bases outside the gene matches. CDR1 is SGHRS and CDR2 is YFSETQ in the germline V gene. The CDR3 covers 16 residues. CDR3 region: CASSLVSGQQNEKLFF. The CDR3 DNA sequence: TGCGCCAGCAGCCTAGTATCGGGACAGCAGAATGAAAAACTGTTTTTT.

The chain combines TRBV20-1 with TRBJ2-7, with a possible D match to TRBD2 (5 bases). V was cut by 3 bases and J by 5 bases, with 11 bases left in between. The CDR3 is made up of 12 amino acids. Germline V CDR1 and CDR2: DFQATT, SNEGSKA (reference sequence). The CDR3 reads CSASERENEQYF. In nucleotides, the CDR3 is TGCAGTGCTAGCGAGAGGGAAAACGAGCAGTACTTC.

The table lists this clonotype with many counts. The chain joins TRBV5-1 to TRBJ1-1; D might be TRBD1 (6 bases). The V gene's germline CDR1 is SGHRS and CDR2 YFSETQ. Trimming stripped 5 bases from V and 4 bases from J, with 15 bases between. The length of the CDR3 is 14 residues. For the CDR3, the DNA is TGCGCCAGCAGTCTGGTGGACAGTCTCACTGAAGCTTTCTTT. Translated: CASSLVDSLTEAFF. Full variable domain (outside the CDR3, taken from reference TRBV5-1 and TRBJ1-1): KAGVTQTPRYLIKTRGQQVTLSCSPISGHRSVSWYQQTPGQGLQFLFEYFSETQRNKGNFPGRFSGRQFSNSRSEMNVSTLELGDSALYLCASSLVDSLTEAFFGQGTRLTVV.

There are many counts of this clonotype. The V call is TRBV5-6, the J call TRBJ2-7; D unresolved. This CDR3 spans 13 amino acids. CDR1 SGHDT and CDR2 YYEEEE come from the germline V gene. Deletions cut 0 bases from V and 0 bases from J, with 4 bases between. The CDR3 coding sequence is TGTGCCAGCAGCTTGGCCGTCTCCTACGAGCAGTACTTC. This translates into CASSLAVSYEQYF.

This clonotype was picked up many times. The V gene is TRBV20-1, the J gene TRBJ1-3; no clear D. The ends were cut back, 6 bases at V and 0 bases at J, with 12 bases in the middle. This CDR3 is built from 14 residues. Germline-derived CDR1 and CDR2 are DFQATT and SNEGSKA (reference sequence). CDR3 sequence: CSAEVRDSGNTIYF. In nucleotides, the CDR3 is TGCAGTGCCGAAGTAAGAGACTCTGGAAACACCATATATTTT.

The table lists this clonotype with many counts. This chain links TRBV10-1 with TRBJ2-3, with D unclear. V shed 3 bases and J shed 6 bases, with 4 bases lying between them. The CDR3 is 11 residues long. Germline values: CDR1 WNHNN, CDR2 SYGVQD (reference sequence). Written as DNA, the CDR3 is TGCGCCAGCAGTGATAGGGATACGCAGTATTTT. Translating gives CASSDRDTQYF.

In this sample, this clonotype turned up many times. The chain links TRBV18 to TRBJ2-7; D possibly corresponds to TRBD1 (6 bases). The V end was cut by 3 bases, the J end by 0 bases, with 15 bases between. From germline, CDR1 is KGHSH and CDR2 LQKENI. The CDR3 is 16 amino acids. The CDR3 DNA follows: TGTGCCAGCTCACCGAACAGGGCCTCAAACTCCTACGAGCAGTACTTC. This codes for CASSPNRASNSYEQYF.

This clonotype showed up many times. The chain couples TRBV7-9 to TRBJ2-5; the D gene is possibly TRBD2 (6 bases). Germline V lookup: CDR1 SEHNR, CDR2 FQNEAQ (reference sequence). V was trimmed by 4 bases and J by 3 bases, leaving 12 bases between them. The CDR3 covers 14 residues. The CDR3 DNA is TGTGCCAGCAGCTCGAAATCGGGGGAAGAGACCCAGTACTTC. Its translation: CASSSKSGEETQYF.

There are a few counts of this clonotype. The J gene is TRBJ2-1, the V gene TRBV24-1, with 12 bases that match TRBD1. The CDR3 consists of 21 residues. Germline CDR1 is KGHDR and CDR2 is SFDVKD. V trimming: 2 bases; J trimming: 0 bases; junction bases outside the gene matches: 13. The CDR3 DNA sequence: TGTGCCACCAGTGATTACTCCGGGACAGGGGGCTCTTCGAGCTCCTACAATGAGCAGTTCTTC. Its protein product is CATSDYSGTGGSSSSYNEQFF.

The sample holds many counts of this clonotype. The chain joins TRBV9 to TRBJ2-7; 7 positions match TRBD1. The V segment lost 0 bases and the J segment 7 bases; nucleotides outside the gene matches: 16. The CDR3 loop spans 17 amino acids. CDR1 is SGDLS, CDR2 YYNGEE, per germline. The DNA of the CDR3 is TGTGCCAGCAGCGTAGGCCCCCCCGGGACAGCGGATGCAGAGCAGTACTTC. Protein: CASSVGPPGTADAEQYF.

Comment on this clonotype: No DNA is shown, since the ends of the CDR3 on it are uncertain; the CDR3 is the one TCRdb lists. The rearrangement uses TRBV5-4 and TRBJ2-1; the DNA was not compared with TRBD1, the D call given in the table. The germline CDR1 and CDR2 sequences are SGHNT and YYREEE (reference sequence). The CDR3 is 21 amino acids long, termini counted. The CDR3 sequence: CASSFYICSVKPQGADNEQFF.

The chain is built from TRBV7-9 and TRBJ2-6; possibly TRBD1 for D (5 bases). The CDR3 runs to 17 residues. The V end was cut by 10 bases, the J end by 6 bases, with 25 bases between. The germline V gene has CDR1 SEHNR and CDR2 FQNEAQ (reference sequence). The DNA of the CDR3 is TGTGCCACCATGGTGGGGATAGGGGCCACCGTGGCCAACGTCCTGACTTTC. It encodes CATMVGIGATVANVLTF.

This clonotype was picked up many times. The V and J genes are TRBV20-1 and TRBJ2-1, with TRBD2 matching 8 bases. Per germline, CDR1 DFQATT and CDR2 SNEGSKA (reference sequence). The CDR3 loop spans 14 amino acids. After removal of 3 bases from V and 8 bases from J, the junction contained 9 bases not matched to a gene. The CDR3 is CSARSGGPADEQFF. DNA of the CDR3: TGCAGTGCTAGGAGCGGGGGCCCGGCGGATGAGCAGTTCTTC.

This clonotype was seen many times. This chain joins TRBV28 and TRBJ2-1; D is uncertain. The germline V gene has CDR1 MDHEN and CDR2 SYDVKM. V was trimmed by 3 bases and J by 2 bases, leaving 17 bases between them. The CDR3 has 17 amino acids. The CDR3 reads CASSFRLYKPAYNEQFF. In DNA, the CDR3 is TGTGCCAGCAGTTTTCGGCTCTATAAGCCAGCCTACAATGAGCAGTTCTTC.

This clonotype was observed at least ten times. V usage is TRBV9 and J usage is TRBJ2-2; 8 nucleotides match TRBD2. The V gene's germline CDR1 is SGDLS and CDR2 YYNGEE. The V gene end was trimmed by 0 bases and the J gene end by 7 bases; junction bases not matched to a gene: 2. The CDR3 totals 14 residues. CDR3 in amino acids: CASSVAREGGELFF. The CDR3 nucleotides read TGTGCCAGCAGCGTAGCTCGGGAGGGCGGGGAGCTGTTTTTT.

This clonotype was found many times. This may stem from a read error, because a much larger clone lies one nucleotide away. J is TRBJ2-7 and V is TRBV10-3; D uncertain. The V and J ends lost 6 bases and 3 bases respectively, with 15 bases between them. The germline V gene encodes CDR1 ENHRY and CDR2 SYGVKD. This CDR3 comprises 14 residues. The CDR3 protein is CAISSSPDDYEQYF. As DNA, the CDR3 is TGTGCCATCAGCTCTTCCCCAGATGACTACGAGCAGTACTTC.

This clonotype was counted many times. The chain joins TRBV20-1 to TRBJ2-3; D unclear. The V gene's germline CDR1 is DFQATT and CDR2 SNEGSKA (reference sequence). The CDR3 runs 12 residues. Trimming took off 0 bases at V and 4 bases at J, with 5 bases between the two ends. The CDR3 nucleotides are TGCAGTGCTAGAGATCCCCCAGATACGCAGTATTTT. This encodes CSARDPPDTQYF.

This clonotype was observed many times. The chain couples TRBV10-3 to TRBJ2-1, with TRBD2 matching 12 bases. The CDR3 consists of 14 residues. Losses at the gene ends were 7 bases for V and 8 bases for J; bases not matched to a gene: 6. Germline V gene data show CDR1 as ENHRY and CDR2 as SYGVKD. This chain's CDR3 is CAITASGGAHEQFF. The CDR3 DNA reads TGTGCCATCACGGCTAGCGGGGGGGCTCATGAGCAGTTCTTC.

This clonotype was seen repeatedly, ten times or more. The rearrangement links TRBV6-5 to TRBJ2-3; D call uncertain. Deletions cut 6 bases from V and 6 bases from J, with 13 bases between. This CDR3 comprises 13 residues. Germline lookup yields CDR1 MNHEY and CDR2 SVGAGI. The CDR3 region has the DNA TGTGCCAGCAGCCCCCCCGGCGTCGATACGCAGTATTTT. The encoded protein is CASSPPGVDTQYF.

This clonotype has at least ten counts. The genes are TRBV7-8 and TRBJ2-5; the D gene is possibly TRBD2 (5 bases). CDR1 is SGHVS, CDR2 FQNEAQ, per germline. V was shortened by 4 bases and J by 2 bases, with 14 bases between the two germline ends. CDR3 length: 15 residues. CDR3 loop: CASSYLVGDQETQYF. CDR3 DNA sequence: TGTGCCAGCAGCTACCTCGTCGGGGATCAAGAGACCCAGTACTTC.

This clonotype was found many times. The CDR3 spells CASSQDRTGVFYEQYF. The CDR3 coding sequence is TGCGCCAGCAGCCAAGATCGGACAGGGGTTTTCTACGAGCAGTACTTC. This chain joins TRBV4-3 and TRBJ2-7; TRBD1 agrees at 9 bases. Germline CDR1 reads LGHNA; CDR2 reads YSLEER. The CDR3 totals 16 residues. The ends lost 0 bases at V and 3 bases at J; junction bases unmatched: 6.

This clonotype was picked up many times. This chain joins TRBV5-1 and TRBJ1-2; no clear D. The CDR3 loop spans 13 amino acids. Trimming removed 4 bases at V and 5 bases at J, with 12 bases between. CDR1 and CDR2 from the germline V gene are SGHRS and YFSETQ. In DNA form, the CDR3 reads TGCGCCAGCAGCCCGGACGGGCAGTATGGCTACACCTTC. Translation: CASSPDGQYGYTF. Based on the CDR3 plus reference TRBV5-1 and TRBJ1-2, the full variable domain is KAGVTQTPRYLIKTRGQQVTLSCSPISGHRSVSWYQQTPGQGLQFLFEYFSETQRNKGNFPGRFSGRQFSNSRSEMNVSTLELGDSALYLCASSPDGQYGYTFGSGTRLTVV.

This clonotype was counted ten times or more. A read error may be the cause here, since a much bigger clone is one base away. The V and J genes are TRBV6-1 and TRBJ1-5; D possibly corresponds to TRBD1 (6 bases). Judging by the DNA end, TRBJ2-3 fits better; the J call may be wrong. The CDR3 covers 16 residues. Per germline, CDR1 MNHNS and CDR2 SASEGT. CDR3 protein: CASSGTALYSNQPQYF. The DNA of the CDR3 is TGTGCCAGCAGTGGGACAGCCCTGTATAGCAATCAGCCCCAGTATTTT.

This clonotype was picked up many times. V usage is TRBV6-5 and J usage is TRBJ2-3, with D tentatively TRBD1 or TRBD2 (5 bases each). V was clipped by 5 bases and J by 4 bases, with 13 bases between them. The germline V gene has CDR1 MNHEY and CDR2 SVGAGI. The CDR3 extends over 14 amino acids. The chain's CDR3 is CASSPGAPSDTQYF. CDR3 in DNA: TGTGCCAGCAGTCCCGGGGCCCCCTCAGATACGCAGTATTTT.

This clonotype occurred a few times. Being one base from a much bigger clone, this may be a read error. The V gene is TRBV12-3 or TRBV12-4, the J gene TRBJ1-4, with a possible D match to TRBD1 (5 bases). Trimming removed 6 bases from V and 1 base from J, with 21 bases in between. This CDR3 is built from 18 residues. Here the CDR3 reads CASRLGTQIIGTNEKLFF. The CDR3 nucleotides are TGTGCCAGCAGGCTAGGGACCCAGATTATAGGAACTAATGAAAAACTGTTTTTT.